This is a list of T cell receptor beta chains from one sample in a study of blood T cell repertoires in COVID-19. Produced via immunoSEQ multiplex PCR; TCRdb's table is partial and in-frame only. Of a few hundred thousand clones listed, roughly 80% are singletons. The sample comprised peripheral blood. These receptors all stem from an elderly man with acute or convalescent COVID-19. Each CDR3 is given with its conserved first and last residue. The D gene is left open where the match is weak. Some rows have no size entry. The others give once, few or many, or a class for an expanded clone.

TRBV6-5	once	TRBD1	TRBJ1-1	CASRGTGTTEAFF	TGTGCCAGCAGGGGGACAGGGACCACTGAAGCTTTCTTT
TRBV2	NA	TRBD1	TRBJ1-5	CASTAGQGSQPQHF	TGTGCCAGCACCGCCGGACAGGGAAGTCAGCCCCAGCATTTT
TRBV2	NA	TRBD1	TRBJ1-3	CASSDTGGLASGNTIYF	TGTGCCAGCAGTGATACAGGGGGCCTCGCTTCTGGAAACACCATATATTTT
TRBV24-1	NA	TRBD1	TRBJ2-7	CATSEGTGTTYEQYF	TGTGCCACCAGTGAAGGGACAGGGACAACCTACGAGCAGTACTTC
TRBV30	few	NA	TRBJ2-7	CAWSVLYGRGDEQYF	TGTGCCTGGAGTGTACTTTACGGGAGAGGGGACGAGCAGTACTTC
TRBV6-6	NA	NA	TRBJ2-7	CASSYKAGSSYEQYF	TGTGCCAGCAGTTACAAGGCAGGGTCCTCCTACGAGCAGTACTTC
TRBV3-1/TRBV3-2	NA	TRBD1	TRBJ2-7	CASSRTGGEQYF	TGTGCCAGCAGCCGGACAGGGGGCGAGCAGTACTTC
TRBV5-6	NA	TRBD1	TRBJ2-5	CASSFIPGGLQETQYF	TGTGCCAGCAGCTTTATACCAGGGGGCCTTCAAGAGACCCAGTACTTC
TRBV28	NA	NA	TRBJ1-5	CASSRLGGGRRGSGNQPQHF	TGTGCCAGCAGCCGCCTCGGCGGAGGGAGGAGAGGTTCTGGCAATCAGCCCCAGCATTTT
TRBV6-5	NA	TRBD1	TRBJ2-5	CASSPGTGTPETQYF	TGTGCCAGCAGCCCCGGGACAGGGACGCCAGAGACCCAGTACTTC